This T cell receptor beta chain was sequenced in a study of post-analysis software for immune sequencing data. Study details: Both relapsing-remitting and secondary progressive multiple sclerosis featured among the disease courses, as did progressive-relapsing multiple sclerosis.

Germline CDR1 reads SQVTM; CDR2 reads ANQGSEA. This CDR3 contains 17 residues. The V and J ends lost 0 bases and 1 base, in that order; junction bases with no gene match: 10. Unique-molecular-identifier-tagged TCR beta cDNA libraries were used. From the PCR reads, TCRdb called clonotypes with MiXCR, one entry per CDR3 protein. Among hundreds of thousands of distinct CDR3 sequences listed, about 40% were seen once. Broader study findings: Patients had higher frequencies than controls of about 5 TRBV segments, including TRBV5-6, TRBV5-1 and TRBV20-1. Same-batch samples co-clustered strongly by F measure. Compared with controls, patients showed significantly lower normalized Chao1 diversity.

This clonotype appeared many times. Its cognate antigen is unknown. The genes are TRBV29-1 and TRBJ2-5; TRBD2 aligns across 8 bases. Sequences were obtained from blood. The receptor was derived from a girl aged 5 to 17 with multiple sclerosis. The CDR3 region has the DNA TGCAGCGTTGAAGATCCCGGGACTAGGGAGGCCCAAGAGACCCAGTACTTC. It encodes CSVEDPGTREAQETQYF.